The clone carrying this TCR beta chain was counted a few times. TCRdb itself ran the 5' RACE reads through MiXCR, one entry per CDR3 protein. The sample contains 220,000 or so distinct CDR3 sequences, over 9.5% of which appear only once. After removal of 1 base from V and 4 bases from J, the junction contained 0 bases not matched to a gene. CDR1 is SNHLY, CDR2 FYNNEI, per germline. This CDR3 contains 13 residues. This sample is part of a study of CD8 T cells in ankylosing spondylitis. Sequenced sample: blood, either unsorted or a sorted T cell fraction (not recorded which). V gene TRBV2 combines with J gene TRBJ1-2; TRBD1 matches 7 bases. This sequence was found in a male donor with ankylosing spondylitis or in good health (not recorded which). The CDR3 reads CASSEGQGYGYTF. The CDR3 DNA follows: TGTGCCAGCAGTGAAGGACAGGGCTATGGCTACACCTTC.